The source of this T cell receptor beta chain is a study of cytotoxic CD8 clonotypes in ibrutinib-treated CLL (dated by TCRdb to 2020 to 2022). The study in broad terms: In this cohort, around 14 patients were treatment-naive and about a dozen were relapsed/refractory, while some 18 had unmutated IGHV. Response samples were obtained after a median of around eleven months of treatment, with a range of roughly 6 to 40 months. Every remission and progressive disease sample was obtained while ibrutinib was still being received by the patients. Cryopreserved peripheral blood mononuclear cells were collected before treatment, at response, and at either disease progression or sustained remission. On average, each sample yielded approximately 250,000 productive templates and 85,000 to 95,000 productive rearrangements. Partial responses were observed in about 25 patients and complete responses in 2; after a median follow-up of around 68 months, remission was maintained in approximately 14 patients and progression was observed in approximately 12. Of the 90 or so participants in the trial, 25 to 30 had longitudinal samples available.

General study outcomes and caveats: Public clonotypes were rare and either shrank or stayed stable during treatment, and the rise in clonality at ibrutinib response reflected expansion of private clonotypes. At baseline, clonality was higher than in age-matched healthy donors and showed a strong correlation with circulating CD8+ T-cell counts. Clonality increased at ibrutinib response, stayed stable in sustained remission, and fell back toward baseline at progression. Sustained-remission and progressing patients did not have matched sampling times, and lymph node repertoires were not examined.

Each clonotype received, on average, 10x coverage in deep resolution sequencing performed on a MiSeq, where the target depth lay between 1 in 1 million and 1 in 200,000 T cells. TCR beta libraries were generated with the immunoSEQ hsTCRB Kit. The paper's processing steps were these. ImmunoSEQ Data Assistant and ImmunoSEQ Analyzer were used for data analysis, and V, D and J genes were assigned according to IMGT definitions. Clonality was computed as one minus normalized Shannon entropy of productive rearrangement frequencies, ranging from 0 to 1. Only overrepresented clonotypes making up at least 0.05% of the repertoire of each patient were included in the public clonotype analysis. Around 12 age-matched healthy donor repertoires from immuneACCESS were used as controls for clonality. Drawn from immuneACCESS, this table holds only the in-frame rearrangements with V and J called that TCRdb kept. Clones are partly lost; checked studies trace under half to an unresolved V gene and leave the rest unexplained. V and J calls and clone size come straight from that table; D and trimming were deduced from the DNA. This sample gives over 65,000 clones in total; roughly three quarters of them show up just once. Of the sample, approximately 5.1% falls within the top ten clones.

On this clone itself: Its antigen is unknown. Within one base of it there is no much larger clone, and no base qualities were kept.

Deletion took 8 bases off V and 3 bases off J, with a span of 14 bases between the germline ends. According to the germline V gene (reference sequence), CDR1 reads MNHEY and CDR2 reads SMNVEV. The CDR3 sequence holds 13 residues, the cysteine and phenylalanine included. This entry keeps only the CDR3 DNA: 39 bases, framed from base 1. The time point tag for this specimen amounts to: approximately twelve months on ibrutinib. Approximately 2 micrograms of genomic DNA were extracted from cryopreserved PBMCs for TCR beta library preparation. Longitudinal blood samples from CLL patients receiving ibrutinib monotherapy were subjected to high-throughput TCR beta sequencing. The patients were enrolled in a single-center, open-label phase 2 trial of ibrutinib monotherapy.

The clonotype comes from a human donor with chronic lymphocytic leukemia. The chain is assembled from TRBV27 and TRBJ2-7; TRBD1 is a weak D gene call, 6 bases matching. This material consisted of PBMCs, taken after 12 months of ibrutinib treatment. In nucleotide form, the sequence is TGTGCCAGCGCTACAGGGCCGGGCTACGAGCAGTACTTC. It encodes CASATGPGYEQYF.